This is a list of T cell receptor beta chains from one sample in a study of T cells in Graves' hyperthyroidism and ophthalmopathy. TCRdb processed the multiplex PCR reads anew with MiXCR; each CDR3 protein has one entry. The sample holds more than 350,000 distinct CDR3 sequences; about 18% are singletons and the top ten take around a third. Sequencing was performed on blood. The source is a woman under 40 with Graves' hyperthyroidism that later progressed to Graves' ophthalmopathy. Each CDR3 is given with its conserved first and last residue. Fields, in order: clone size, J gene, D gene, V gene, CDR3 protein, CDR3 DNA. D genes are given only for firm matches. Expanded clones get a size class; other rows say once, few or many, or leave the size out.

.	TRBJ2-2	.	TRBV20-1	CSARWGGELFF	TGCAGTGCTAGATGGGGCGGGGAGCTGTTTTTT
.	TRBJ2-1	.	TRBV30	CAWGVGVGIYNEQFF	TGTGCCTGGGGGGTGGGGGTTGGTATCTACAATGAGCAGTTCTTC
many	TRBJ2-7	.	TRBV11-2	CASSLGLRYEQYF	TGTGCCAGCAGCTTAGGACTACGATACGAGCAGTACTTC
.	TRBJ2-7	TRBD2	TRBV9	CASSGTSGRGEQYF	TGTGCCAGCAGCGGGACTAGCGGGAGAGGCGAGCAGTACTTC
.	TRBJ1-1	.	TRBV30	CAWRELGGVTEAFF	TGTGCCTGGAGGGAGTTGGGGGGGGTCACTGAAGCTTTCTTT
many	TRBJ2-5	.	TRBV3-1	CASTNEAGGTQYF	TGTGCCAGCACCAACGAGGCTGGGGGGACCCAGTACTTC
many	TRBJ2-7	.	TRBV2	CASKPWDNSYEQYF	TGTGCCAGCAAACCTTGGGACAACTCCTACGAGCAGTACTTC
.	TRBJ2-2	TRBD1	TRBV20-1	CSATSRDRGTGELFF	TGCAGTGCTACGTCACGGGACAGGGGCACCGGGGAGCTGTTTTTT
few	TRBJ1-2	.	TRBV7-2	CASSPAGGRSYYGYTF	TGTGCCAGCAGCCCAGCGGGGGGACGTTCTTACTATGGCTACACCTTC
many	TRBJ2-1	.	TRBV7-9	CASSQSLTLYNEQFF	TGTGCCAGCAGCCAGTCCCTCACTCTTTATAATGAGCAGTTCTTC
.	TRBJ2-1	TRBD1	TRBV2	CASRPDQGARGDPGYEQFF	TGTGCCAGCAGGCCAGATCAGGGGGCGCGGGGTGACCCCGGGTATGAGCAGTTCTTC
many	TRBJ2-1	TRBD2	TRBV27	CASSLGTSVYNEQFF	TGTGCCAGCAGTTTGGGGACTAGCGTCTACAATGAGCAGTTCTTC
.	TRBJ2-5	TRBD2	TRBV3-1	CASSQAGGQETQYF	TGTGCCAGCAGCCAAGCGGGGGGGCAAGAGACCCAGTACTTC
few	TRBJ2-3	.	TRBV5-1	CASHDRNLDTQYF	TGCGCCAGCCACGACAGGAATCTCGATACGCAGTATTTT
many	TRBJ1-3	.	TRBV3-1	CASSQGQSAGNTIYF	TGTGCCAGCAGCCAAGGACAGTCGGCCGGAAACACCATATATTTT
many	TRBJ1-1	.	TRBV4-1	CASSQDTANTEAFF	TGCGCCAGCAGCCAAGATACAGCGAACACTGAAGCTTTCTTT
many	TRBJ1-2	.	TRBV7-9	CASSLVLQGPAYGYTF	TGTGCCAGCAGCTTAGTTCTGCAGGGACCCGCTTATGGCTACACCTTC
many	TRBJ2-7	TRBD1	TRBV28	CASSKTGGFSYEQYF	TGTGCCAGCAGCAAGACAGGGGGTTTCTCCTACGAGCAGTACTTC